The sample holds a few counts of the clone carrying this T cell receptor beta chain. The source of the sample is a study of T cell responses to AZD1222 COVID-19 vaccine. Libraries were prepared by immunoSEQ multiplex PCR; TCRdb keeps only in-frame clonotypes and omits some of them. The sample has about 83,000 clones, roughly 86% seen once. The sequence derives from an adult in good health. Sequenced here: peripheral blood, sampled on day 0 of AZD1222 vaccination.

CDR3 residues: CASSRGSGASGEQYF. In nucleotides, the CDR3 is TGTGCCAGCAGCCGGGGTAGCGGGGCCTCGGGGGAGCAGTACTTC. The chain is built from TRBV4-2 and TRBJ2-7; 8 bases fit TRBD2. The CDR3 covers 15 residues. Trimming took 4 bases from V and 7 from J; bases not matched to a gene: 12. Germline V gene data show CDR1 as LGHNA and CDR2 as YNFKEQ.